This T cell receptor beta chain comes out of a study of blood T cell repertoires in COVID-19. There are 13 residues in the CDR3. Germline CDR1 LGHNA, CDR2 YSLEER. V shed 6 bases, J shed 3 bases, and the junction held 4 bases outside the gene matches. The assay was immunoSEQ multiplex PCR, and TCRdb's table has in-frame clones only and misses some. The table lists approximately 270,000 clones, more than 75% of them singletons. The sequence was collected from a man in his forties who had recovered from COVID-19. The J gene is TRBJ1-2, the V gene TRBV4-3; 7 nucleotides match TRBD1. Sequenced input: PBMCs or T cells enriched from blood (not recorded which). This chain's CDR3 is CASSPDRDYGYTF. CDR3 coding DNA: TGCGCCAGCAGTCCCGACAGGGACTATGGCTACACCTTC.